The clone carrying this T cell receptor (beta chain) turned up a few times. Alongside a J-beta primer mix, a sample-barcoded 5' primer served in a second PCR lasting about 7 to 11 cycles. Sequencing of every sample gave 3 million or more CDR3-containing paired-end reads. Using its own MiXCR run on the 5' RACE reads, TCRdb lists one record per CDR3 protein. The table has some 1,800,000 distinct CDR3 sequences, about two fifths seen once; the top ten hold around 23%. CDR3 size: 13 residues. Germline V gives CDR1 GTSNPN, CDR2 SVGIG (reference sequence). V lost 5 bases and J 1 base, leaving 11 bases between the germline ends. The entry originates in a study of blood T cells in healthy people across ages.

The sequencing input was blood. The V call is TRBV30, the J call TRBJ1-1; TRBD1 is a possible D gene (5 bases). The origin of this receptor is a human donor in good health. The CDR3 here is CAWCRERNTEAFF. CDR3 DNA sequence: TGTGCCTGGTGCAGGGAGAGGAACACTGAAGCTTTCTTT.